This T cell receptor beta chain was recorded in a study of blood T cell repertoires in COVID-19. Across the whole study: Samples representing acute and convalescent COVID-19 were sourced from the United States, Italy and Spain.

V shed 5 bases and J 0 bases; nucleotides not matched to a gene: 7. The germline V gene has CDR1 LNHDA and CDR2 SQIVND (reference sequence). The CDR3 has 15 amino acids. Using immunoSEQ multiplex PCR, the repertoire was profiled, and TCRdb retains in-frame clones only, with some absent. The table records around 12,000 clones, 65% to 80% of them present only once. The clonotype comes from a woman older than 75 with acute or convalescent COVID-19. This chain uses TRBV19 with TRBJ2-7, with 7 nucleotides matching TRBD2. The sample consisted of peripheral blood. The CDR3 DNA reads as TGTGCCAGTAGTCCCCTGGGGGGGATCTCCTACGAGCAGTACTTC. Its translation: CASSPLGGISYEQYF.